These 23 T cell receptor beta chains came from one sample sequenced in a study of memory CD4+ T cells and cytomegalovirus serostatus. The sort gate was single viable CD3+CD4+CD8-CD45RO+ cells for memory CD4+ T cells. Clones were read by immunoSEQ multiplex PCR, and TCRdb kept only the in-frame ones, dropping some. The profile covers 40,000 or so clones, with about 80% appearing a single time and 0.9% to 1.2% taken by the ten largest. Sequencing input: memory CD4+ T cells from blood. The receptor source for this set is an adult in good health and CMV-seronegative.

This clone came up a few times. This chain joins TRBV6-1 and TRBJ2-5, with D unclear. The germline V and J ends were trimmed by 2 bases and 9 bases, with 16 bases remaining between them. CDR3 size: 14 residues. CDR1 MNHNS and CDR2 SASEGT come from the germline V gene. The CDR3 sequence: CASSERAASGPQYF. The CDR3 DNA follows: TGTGCCAGCAGTGAACGGGCGGCATCCGGGCCCCAGTACTTC.

CDR3: CASSLGGTGGTEAFF. The CDR3 region has the DNA TGTGCCAGCAGCTTGGGGGGGACAGGGGGCACTGAAGCTTTCTTT. The chain carries TRBV5-6 and TRBJ1-1, with 11 bases fitting TRBD1. The CDR3 totals 15 residues. The V and J ends lost 0 bases and 4 bases, in that order; junction bases with no gene match: 2. Looked up from germline, CDR1 is SGHDT and CDR2 is YYEEEE.

The CDR3 sequence is CASSPPTARYEQYF. The CDR3 DNA reads as TGTGCCAGCTCACCGCCGACAGCGAGATACGAGCAGTACTTC. The chain joins TRBV18 to TRBJ2-7, with D possibly TRBD1 on 5 matching bases. The V gene's germline CDR1 is KGHSH and CDR2 LQKENI. Trimming shortened V by 3 bases and J by 4 bases, and 13 bases separated the two germline ends. The CDR3 runs to 14 residues.

The rearrangement joins TRBV5-4 to TRBJ1-6; D remains ambiguous. CDR1 and CDR2 (germline): SGHNT, YYREEE (reference sequence). V dropped 0 bases and J dropped 7 bases, with 8 bases sitting between them. The CDR3 runs to 14 residues. The CDR3 nucleotides read TGTGCCAGCAGCTTGGACCTTTCCAATTCACCCCTCCACTTT. It translates to CASSLDLSNSPLHF.

This chain connects TRBV5-6 to TRBJ1-2; no reliable D call. Germline V gene sequence: CDR1 SGHDT, CDR2 YYEEEE. The CDR3 totals 14 residues. Trimming took 2 bases from V and 2 from J, leaving 10 bases between them. CDR3: CASSFYSGNYGYTF. CDR3 nucleotides: TGTGCCAGCAGCTTTTATTCCGGCAACTATGGCTACACCTTC. Looking up the rest from reference TRBV5-6 and TRBJ1-2 gives the full variable domain: DAGVTQSPTHLIKTRGQQVTLRCSPKSGHDTVSWYQQALGQGPQFIFQYYEEEERQRGNFPDRFSGHQFPNYSSELNVNALLLGDSALYLCASSFYSGNYGYTFGSGTRLTVV.

A remark on this clone: One junction end disagrees with the germline gene, perhaps due to a read error. The chain is built from TRBV7-8 and TRBJ2-7; TRBD2 aligns across 10 bases. The CDR3 sequence is 13 residues long. CDR1 and CDR2 from the germline V gene are SGHVS and FQNEAQ. The CDR3 is CASSLASAGLAHF. CDR3 coding DNA: TGTGCCAGCAGCTTAGCGTCTGCGGGACTAGCGCACTTC.

This chain uses TRBV7-9 with TRBJ1-1, with no clear D. Per the germline V gene, CDR1 is SEHNR and CDR2 is FQNEAQ (reference sequence). The CDR3 covers 13 residues. V was trimmed by 3 bases and J by 5 bases, leaving 10 bases between them. Here the CDR3 reads CASSLEGGTEAFF. CDR3 sequence (DNA): TGTGCCAGCAGCTTGGAGGGAGGGACTGAAGCTTTCTTT.

The chain employs TRBV7-7 and TRBJ2-1, with TRBD2 identical over 7 bases. This CDR3 contains 14 residues. Germline V CDR1 and CDR2: SSHAT, FNYEAQ (reference sequence). V lost 6 bases, J lost 0 bases, and 2 bases stayed unmatched. The CDR3 nucleotides are TGTGCCAGCAGTCCTAGCGGCTCCTACAATGAGCAGTTCTTC. Protein sequence: CASSPSGSYNEQFF.

The chain has TRBV4-3 and TRBJ2-5; D call uncertain. This CDR3 comprises 13 residues. Germline CDR1 reads LGHNA; CDR2 reads YSLEER. V was clipped by 0 bases and J by 2 bases, with 4 bases between them. CDR3 amino acids: CASSQDLQETQYF. Written as DNA, the CDR3 is TGCGCCAGCAGCCAAGATTTACAAGAGACCCAGTACTTC.

V and J are TRBV7-3 and TRBJ2-5; unclear D gene. The CDR3 runs 12 residues. Germline assignment: CDR1 SGHTA and CDR2 FQGTGA. V was pared by 5 bases and J by 0 bases, with 4 bases between. This chain's CDR3 is CASSEDQETQYF. CDR3 DNA: TGTGCCAGCAGCGAGGACCAAGAGACCCAGTACTTC.

V and J are TRBV10-3 and TRBJ2-3; 10 bases match TRBD2. CDR3 size: 16 residues. Germline values: CDR1 ENHRY, CDR2 SYGVKD. The V gene end was trimmed by 4 bases and the J gene end by 3 bases; junction bases not matched to a gene: 7. As DNA, the CDR3 is TGTGCCATCAGTGGCGAAGCGGGAGGGCCAACAGATACGCAGTATTTT. It is translated as CAISGEAGGPTDTQYF.

V and J are TRBV4-3 and TRBJ2-7; maybe TRBD1 (6 bases). The germline V gene encodes CDR1 LGHNA and CDR2 YSLEER. V gave up 0 bases and J gave up 2 bases, with 11 bases separating them. The CDR3 consists of 15 residues. CDR3 in DNA: TGCGCCAGCAGCCAAGAAAGGGGACACACCTACGAGCAGTACTTC. Translating it yields CASSQERGHTYEQYF.

The V call is TRBV27, the J call TRBJ2-7; D might be TRBD1 or TRBD2, each matching 7 bases. The CDR3 totals 14 residues. The V end lost 3 bases, the J end lost 3 bases, and 12 bases lay between the germline ends. Germline CDR1 and CDR2: MNHEY and SMNVEV (reference sequence). The chain's CDR3 is CASSFQGGLYEQYF. The CDR3 DNA follows: TGTGCCAGCAGTTTCCAGGGGGGGCTCTACGAGCAGTACTTC.

V usage is TRBV6-6 and J usage is TRBJ1-3; maybe TRBD1 (5 bases). V gave up 6 bases and J gave up 0 bases, with 15 bases separating them. The CDR3 sequence is 16 residues long. The V gene's germline CDR1 is MNHNY and CDR2 SVGAGI (reference sequence). This chain's CDR3 is CASSGQGNPSGNTIYF. The CDR3 DNA is TGTGCCAGCAGCGGGCAGGGTAATCCCTCTGGAAACACCATATATTTT.

The CDR3 DNA reads as TGTGCCAGCAGCTCTCAGGGGGAAGAGACCCAGTACTTC. This gives the protein CASSSQGEETQYF. The chain combines TRBV5-6 with TRBJ2-5, with 7 bases lining up with TRBD1. From germline, CDR1 is SGHDT and CDR2 YYEEEE. With V trimmed by 3 bases and J by 3 bases, 2 bases remained unmatched. The CDR3 extends over 13 amino acids.

The rearrangement links TRBV15 to TRBJ1-4, with 9 bases aligning to TRBD1. V shed 5 bases and J 6 bases; nucleotides not matched to a gene: 7. Germline V gene sequence: CDR1 LNHNV, CDR2 YYDKDF (reference sequence). The CDR3 spans 15 residues. The CDR3 DNA reads TGTGCCACCAGCCGACGGACAGGGGAGGATGAAAAACTGTTTTTT. Its translation is CATSRRTGEDEKLFF.

The chain employs TRBV4-1 and TRBJ2-5; 7 nucleotides match TRBD1. The CDR3 runs to 15 residues. V was clipped by 3 bases and J by 1 base; unmatched bases: 5. Germline V gives CDR1 MGHRA, CDR2 YSYEKL. In nucleotides, the CDR3 is TGCGCCAGCAGCCATTACAGGGGTGTCCAAGAGACCCAGTACTTC. This sequence encodes CASSHYRGVQETQYF.

V gene TRBV6-6 combines with J gene TRBJ1-1; D gene uncertain. This CDR3 has 12 residues. From germline, CDR1 is MNHNY and CDR2 SVGAGI (reference sequence). Between the trimmed V and J ends, which lost 10 bases and 2 bases, there was a span of 11 bases. CDR3 coding DNA: TGTGCCACCTCCTCGGTAAACACTGAAGCTTTCTTT. Its translation is CATSSVNTEAFF.

The chain recombines TRBV20-1 with TRBJ2-1; D may be TRBD2 (5 bases). The germline V and J ends were trimmed by 2 bases and 8 bases, with 7 bases remaining between them. CDR3 length: 11 residues. Germline-derived CDR1 and CDR2 are DFQATT and SNEGSKA (reference sequence). This CDR3 reads CSARKLDEQFF. Here the CDR3 DNA reads TGCAGTGCTAGAAAACTAGATGAGCAGTTCTTC.

The CDR3 loop reads CASSTDSPPNYGYTF. CDR3 bases: TGTGCCAGTAGCACTGACAGCCCCCCTAACTATGGCTACACCTTC. V and J are TRBV19 and TRBJ1-2, with D maybe TRBD1 (5 bases). V was pared by 6 bases and J by 0 bases, with 14 bases between. The CDR3 has 15 amino acids. Per germline, CDR1 LNHDA and CDR2 SQIVND (reference sequence).

This clone is categorized as medium-sized (0.01 to 0.1%). The chain carries TRBV25-1 and TRBJ1-1; D ambiguous. Germline V gene lookup returns CDR1 MGHDK and CDR2 SYGVNS. CDR3 size: 9 residues. Trimming removed 10 bases at V and 5 bases at J, with 5 bases between. CDR3 amino acids: CANLTEAFF. In nucleotides, the CDR3 is TGTGCCAACCTGACTGAAGCTTTCTTT.

This clone was seen just once. The rearrangement links TRBV27 to TRBJ2-2; 7 positions agree with TRBD2. Germline CDR1 and CDR2: MNHEY and SMNVEV (reference sequence). V gave up 6 bases and J gave up 2 bases; unmatched junction bases: 9. The CDR3 length is 16 residues. The CDR3: CASSGAGLVNTGELFF. The CDR3 nucleotides are TGTGCCAGCAGCGGGGCCGGACTAGTTAACACCGGGGAGCTGTTTTTT.

This sequence joins TRBV20-1 and TRBJ2-1, with 9 bases identical to TRBD2. CDR3 length: 11 amino acids. Trimming cost V 6 bases and J 9 bases; bases outside gene matches: 3. Germline CDR1 DFQATT, CDR2 SNEGSKA (reference sequence). The CDR3 protein is CSAIAGVEQFF. CDR3 coding DNA: TGCAGTGCGATAGCGGGAGTTGAGCAGTTCTTC.